Described below is a single T cell receptor (beta chain) sequence and its context. What it binds is unknown. The assay was immunoSEQ multiplex PCR, and TCRdb's table has in-frame clones only and misses some. The sample has roughly 110,000 clones, around 93% seen once. Trimming pared 1 base from V and 5 bases from J, leaving 12 bases between. Germline V gene data show CDR1 as LGHNT and CDR2 as FRNRAP. The length of the CDR3 is 14 residues. The data originate from a study of siplizumab effects on memory and regulatory T cells. Regarding the study as a whole: Sequences that were alloreactive and traceable to unstimulated CD4+ memory cells were significantly reduced by siplizumab. Mapping to unstimulated subsets was achieved for only a minor fraction of alloreactive clones. Researchers could not give a naive or memory phenotype to roughly 80-96% of proliferating CD4+ or CD8+ clones.

This rearrangement joins TRBV12-5 to TRBJ2-7; D is perhaps TRBD1 (6 bases). The sequenced sample consisted of non-Treg CD4+ T cells sorted from blood. This TCR was sampled from a human donor in good health. CDR3 in amino acids: CASGLGTALNEQYF. The CDR3 DNA is TGTGCTAGTGGTTTGGGGACAGCTCTGAACGAGCAGTACTTC. Combining the CDR3 with reference TRBV12-5 and TRBJ2-7 gives the whole variable domain DARVTQTPRHKVTEMGQEVTMRCQPILGHNTVFWYRQTMMQGLELLAYFRNRAPLDDSGMPKDRFSAEMPDATLATLKIQPSEPRDSAVYFCASGLGTALNEQYFGPGTRLTVT.